The clone carrying this TCR beta chain has just a few counts. Its antigen is as yet unknown. This sample was taken from a study of blood T cells in healthy people across ages. Regarding the study as a whole: In long-lived donors, naive CD4+ cell counts and diversity exceeded those of aged donors.

Next came a second PCR, run for roughly 7 to 12 cycles, which used a sample-barcoded 5' primer along with a J-beta primer mix. Every single cDNA molecule received a tag from a template-switch adaptor with 12 random nucleotides. TCRdb passed the 5' RACE reads through MiXCR, listing each CDR3 protein once. In the table there are over 500,000 distinct CDR3 sequences, around a quarter of which are singletons. Researchers report isolating at least 6 million PBMCs per sample. Germline CDR1 SGHAT, CDR2 FQNNGV. The CDR3 is made up of 15 amino acids. J gave up 6 bases and V 4 bases, and 9 bases lay outside the gene matches. These records were also assigned to another study, of T cells of mothers and their children. Per that paper: During the second PCR, the M1S primer introduced sample barcodes along with 2-4 random nucleotides.

J is TRBJ2-7 and V is TRBV11-2, with 10 bases that match TRBD1. The sequence was obtained from a boy younger than 10 in good health. The sequenced sample was blood. This chain's CDR3 is CASSSPGTGEAEQYF. CDR3 in DNA: TGTGCCAGCAGCTCCCCCGGGACAGGGGAGGCCGAGCAGTACTTC. Supplemented by reference TRBV11-2 and TRBJ2-7, the full variable domain reads EAGVAQSPRYKIIEKRQSVAFWCNPISGHATLYWYQQILGQGPKLLIQFQNNGVVDDSQLPKDRFSAERLKGVDSTLKIQPAKLEDSAVYLCASSSPGTGEAEQYFGPGTRLTVT.